The clone carrying this TCR beta chain was observed a handful of times. What it recognizes is unknown. With iRepertoire HTBI primers and Arm-PCR of CDR3 regions, TCR beta libraries were built. A single record per CDR3 protein comes from TCRdb applying MiXCR to the multiplex PCR reads. The repertoire holds about 470,000 distinct CDR3 sequences, with more than 20% as singletons. Time point given: persistent/refractory GD, antithyroid drugs over 5 years with positive TRAb. PBMC-extracted RNA yielded the TCR library. A blood draw put around 9.1 milliliters of peripheral blood into EDTA tubes. CDR1 MNHNS and CDR2 SASEGT come from the germline V gene. V was shortened by 6 bases and J by 5 bases, with 19 bases between the two germline ends. CDR3 size: 15 residues. This sample stems from a study of regulatory T cells in long-lasting Graves disease. Regarding the study as a whole: The sample size was small, and this may have reduced accuracy.

The chain has TRBV6-1 and TRBJ1-2, with D possibly matching TRBD1 (5 bases). Sequenced material: peripheral blood mononuclear cells (PBMCs), taken when the disease was refractory, from a patient treated with antithyroid drugs. This clonotype was sampled from a female donor with Graves disease. For the CDR3, the DNA is TGTGCCAGCAGCCGACAACCCGCAGGGATGTATGGCTACACCTTC. Its translation is CASSRQPAGMYGYTF.